This TCR beta chain originates from a study of blood T cells in healthy people across ages. Per sample, extraction of total RNA gave at least 5.5 micrograms in every case. A note on this clonotype: Its antigen is as yet unknown.

Findings of the study overall: Versus aged donors, long-lived donors had higher diversity and more naive CD4+ cells.

The second PCR ran roughly 6 to 11 cycles with a sample-barcoded 5' primer and J-beta primers. Every cDNA molecule bore a tag from a template-switch adaptor containing 12 random nucleotides. TCRdb reanalysed the 5' RACE reads using MiXCR and keeps one entry per CDR3 protein. The sample has 780,000 or so distinct CDR3 sequences; around three fifths are singletons. Per germline, CDR1 SGHDT and CDR2 YYEEEE. CDR3 size: 15 residues. Sample: blood. This chain joins TRBV5-6 and TRBJ2-1; 8 bases match TRBD1. The DNA matches TRBJ2-7 better at its end, which makes the J call doubtful. This TCR was sampled from a man between 40 and 49 years old in good health. The DNA for the CDR3 is TGTGCCAGCAGCTTGGTGGCCCAGGGGGCGATACGGCAGTACTTC. Encoded protein: CASSLVAQGAIRQYF.